Listed below are T cell receptor beta chains from one sample, sequenced in a study of shared clonotypes between healthy human individuals. TCRdb's table, derived via immunoSEQ multiplex PCR, lists solely in-frame clones and lacks some. The table shows around 2,000,000 clones, with less than 95% occurring only once. Sequencing was performed on naive CD8+ T cells sorted from blood. The origin of the receptors is a young man in good health. The CDR3 runs from the conserved cysteine through the conserved F or W. The D gene is left open where the match is weak.

d_call j_call v_call cdr3_length cdr3_aa cdr3_nt
TRBD2 TRBJ2-1 TRBV7-6 15 CASAQREAIYNEQFF TGTGCCTCAGCCCAGCGGGAGGCAATCTACAATGAGCAGTTCTTC
TRBD1 TRBJ2-7 TRBV5-6 15 CASSSSETGSYEQYF TGTGCCAGCAGCTCGAGCGAGACAGGGTCCTACGAGCAGTACTTC
- TRBJ2-2 TRBV18 13 CASPFRDTGELFF TGTGCCAGCCCGTTCAGGGACACCGGGGAGCTGTTTTTT
TRBD2 TRBJ2-5 TRBV4-1 18 CASSQFDSGSPEQETQYF TGCGCCAGCAGCCAATTTGATAGCGGGAGCCCCGAACAAGAGACCCAGTACTTC
TRBD1 TRBJ2-7 TRBV30 12 CAWAGTGYEQYF TGTGCCTGGGCCGGGACAGGTTACGAGCAGTACTTC
- TRBJ1-1 TRBV28 13 CASSFQGNTEAFF TGTGCCAGCAGTTTTCAGGGTAACACTGAAGCTTTCTTT
- TRBJ2-7 TRBV28 15 CASRPLLNDGIEQYF TGTGCCAGCAGACCTCTTCTAAACGACGGGATCGAGCAGTACTTC
- TRBJ1-5 TRBV4-2 15 CASSIGVYSNQPQHF TGTGCCAGCAGCATAGGGGTGTATAGCAATCAGCCCCAGCATTTT
TRBD1 TRBJ1-6 TRBV28 17 CASSLLAGQAVGSPLHF TGTGCCAGCAGTCTACTGGCTGGACAGGCCGTCGGTTCACCCCTCCACTTT
- TRBJ2-7 TRBV27 14 CASSNRGHTYEQYF TGTGCCAGCAGTAACCGGGGACACACCTACGAGCAGTACTTC
- TRBJ1-2 TRBV23-1 13 CASSRTGKHGYTF TGCGCCAGCAGCCGAACTGGAAAGCATGGCTACACCTTC
- TRBJ2-2 TRBV5-5 15 CASSLRITSPGELFF TGTGCCAGCAGCTTGCGGATCACCTCTCCCGGGGAGCTGTTTTTT
- TRBJ1-2 TRBV7-2 16 CASSLDPGTSNYGYTF TGTGCCAGCAGCTTAGATCCAGGCACATCTAACTATGGCTACACCTTC